This T cell receptor (beta chain) was captured in a study of blood T cell repertoires in COVID-19. In the study overall: Material from acute and convalescent COVID-19 was sourced from the United States, Italy and Spain. T cells, B-cell-depleted T cells, or PBMCs supplied cDNA or gDNA.

Per the original methods: Using reference gene primer amplification, nucleated cell counts were estimated. Here immunoSEQ multiplex PCR was the method, and the copy in TCRdb shows in-frame clones only, minus some. The V and J calls and clone size were taken over from that table, and D and trimming were inferred from the DNA. The sample has over 130,000 clones, roughly four fifths seen once. Germline trimming cut 0 bases from V and 1 base from J; bases unmatched to any gene: 0. Germline assignment: CDR1 SGHRS and CDR2 YFSETQ. This CDR3 spans 15 amino acids. Points on this clone: Other DNA sequences from this sample encode an identical CDR3 as well.

This TCR came from a woman aged 80 or over with acute or convalescent COVID-19. Specimen: peripheral blood. The chain has TRBV5-1 and TRBJ2-2, with TRBD2 matching over 7 bases. CDR3 protein: CASSLAGGNTGELFF. CDR3 in DNA: TGCGCCAGCAGCTTGGCGGGGGGGAACACCGGGGAGCTGTTTTTT.